The present T cell receptor beta chain was sequenced within a study of response to subunit inactivated influenza vaccine. J gave up 4 bases and V 6 bases, and 6 bases lay outside the gene matches. Looked up from germline, CDR1 is SNHLY and CDR2 is FYNNEI. The CDR3 is made up of 13 amino acids. This clonotype showed up just a few times. Its antigen is as yet unknown. Study-level results: Every seasonal influenza vaccination brings in few new T cells, the authors suggested.

TCRdb processed the RT-PCR reads anew with MiXCR; each CDR3 protein has one entry. The data hold more than 700,000 distinct CDR3 sequences, with 21% observed a single time. The chain carries TRBV2 and TRBJ2-7, with 7 bases lining up with TRBD1. The sequence derives from a man aged 50-59 years who received an inactivated influenza vaccine. Sequenced material: PBMCs from blood, taken more than 4 days after vaccination. The CDR3 DNA follows: TGTGCCAGCAGCTCGGGACAGAGATACGAGCAGTACTTC. It encodes CASSSGQRYEQYF. The full variable domain, with the rest looked up from reference TRBV2 and TRBJ2-7, is EPEVTQTPSHQVTQMGQEVILRCVPISNHLYFYWYRQILGQKVEFLVSFYNNEISEKSEIFDDQFSVERPDGSNFTLKIRSTKLEDSAMYFCASSSGQRYEQYFGPGTRLTVT.